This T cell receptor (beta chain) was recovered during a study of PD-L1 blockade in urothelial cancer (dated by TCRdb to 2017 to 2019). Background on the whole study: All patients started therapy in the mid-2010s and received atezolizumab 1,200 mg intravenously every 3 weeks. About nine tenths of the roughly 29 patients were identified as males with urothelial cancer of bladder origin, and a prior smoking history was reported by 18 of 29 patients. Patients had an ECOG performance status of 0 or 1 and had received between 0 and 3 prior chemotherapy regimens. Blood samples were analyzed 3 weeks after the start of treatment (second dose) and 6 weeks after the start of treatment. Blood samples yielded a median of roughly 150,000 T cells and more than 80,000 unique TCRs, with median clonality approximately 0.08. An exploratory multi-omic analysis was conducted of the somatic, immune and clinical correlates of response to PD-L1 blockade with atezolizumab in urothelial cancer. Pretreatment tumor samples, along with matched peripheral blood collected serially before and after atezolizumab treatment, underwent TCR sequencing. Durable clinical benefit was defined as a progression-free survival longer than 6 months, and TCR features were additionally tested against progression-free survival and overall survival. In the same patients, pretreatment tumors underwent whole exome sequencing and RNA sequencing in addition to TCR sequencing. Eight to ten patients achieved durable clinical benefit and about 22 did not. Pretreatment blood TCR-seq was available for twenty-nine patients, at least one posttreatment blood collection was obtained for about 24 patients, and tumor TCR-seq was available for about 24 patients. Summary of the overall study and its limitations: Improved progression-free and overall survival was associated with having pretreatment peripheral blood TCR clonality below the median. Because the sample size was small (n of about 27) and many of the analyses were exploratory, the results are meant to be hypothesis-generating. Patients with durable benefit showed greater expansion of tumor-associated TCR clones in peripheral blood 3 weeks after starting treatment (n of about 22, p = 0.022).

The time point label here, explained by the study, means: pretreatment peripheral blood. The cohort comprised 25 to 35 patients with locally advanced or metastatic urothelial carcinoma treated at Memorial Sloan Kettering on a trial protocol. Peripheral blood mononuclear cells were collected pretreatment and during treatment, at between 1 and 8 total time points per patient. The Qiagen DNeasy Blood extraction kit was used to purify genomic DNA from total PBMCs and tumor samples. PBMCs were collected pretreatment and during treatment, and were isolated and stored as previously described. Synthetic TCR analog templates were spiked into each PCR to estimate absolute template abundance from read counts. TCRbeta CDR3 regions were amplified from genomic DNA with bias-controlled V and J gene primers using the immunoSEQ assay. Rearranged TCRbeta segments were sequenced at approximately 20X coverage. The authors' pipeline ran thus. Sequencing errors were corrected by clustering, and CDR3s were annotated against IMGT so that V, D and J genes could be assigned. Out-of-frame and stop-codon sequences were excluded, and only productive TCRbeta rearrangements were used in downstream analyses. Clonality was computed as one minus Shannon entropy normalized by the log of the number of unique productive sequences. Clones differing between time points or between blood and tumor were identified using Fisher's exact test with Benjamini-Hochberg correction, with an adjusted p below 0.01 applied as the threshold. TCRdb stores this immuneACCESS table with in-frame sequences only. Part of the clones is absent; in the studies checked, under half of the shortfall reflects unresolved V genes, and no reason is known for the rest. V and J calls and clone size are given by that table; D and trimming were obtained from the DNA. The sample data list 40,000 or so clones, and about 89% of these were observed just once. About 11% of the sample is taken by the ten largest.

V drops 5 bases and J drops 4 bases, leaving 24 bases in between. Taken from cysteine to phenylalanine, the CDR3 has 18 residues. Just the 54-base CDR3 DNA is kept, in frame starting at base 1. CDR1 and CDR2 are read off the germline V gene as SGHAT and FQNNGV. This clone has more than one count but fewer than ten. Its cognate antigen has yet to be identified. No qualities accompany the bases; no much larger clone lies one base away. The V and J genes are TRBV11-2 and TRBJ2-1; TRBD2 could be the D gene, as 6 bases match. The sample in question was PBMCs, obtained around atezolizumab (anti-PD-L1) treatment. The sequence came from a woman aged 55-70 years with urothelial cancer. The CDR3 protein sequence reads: CASSRRGRGVADYNEQFF. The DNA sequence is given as TGTGCCAGCAGCCGGCGGGGTCGTGGAGTAGCTGATTACAATGAGCAGTTCTTC.